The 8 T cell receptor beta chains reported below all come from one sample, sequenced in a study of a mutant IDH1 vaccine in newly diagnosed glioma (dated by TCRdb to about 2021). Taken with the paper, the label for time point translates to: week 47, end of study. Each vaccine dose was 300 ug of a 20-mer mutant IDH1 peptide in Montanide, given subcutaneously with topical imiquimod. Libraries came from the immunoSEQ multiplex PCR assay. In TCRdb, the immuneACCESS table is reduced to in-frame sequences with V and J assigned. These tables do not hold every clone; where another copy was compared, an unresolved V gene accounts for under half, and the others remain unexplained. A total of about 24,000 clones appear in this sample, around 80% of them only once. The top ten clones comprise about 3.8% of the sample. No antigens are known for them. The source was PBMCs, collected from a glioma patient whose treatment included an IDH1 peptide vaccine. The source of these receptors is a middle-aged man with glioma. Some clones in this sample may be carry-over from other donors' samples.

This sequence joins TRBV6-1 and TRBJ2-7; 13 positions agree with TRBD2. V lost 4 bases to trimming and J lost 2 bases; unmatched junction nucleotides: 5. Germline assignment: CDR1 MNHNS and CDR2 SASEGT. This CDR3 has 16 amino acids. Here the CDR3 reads CASSAGLAGDPYEQYF. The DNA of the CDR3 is TGTGCCAGCAGTGCTGGACTAGCGGGGGATCCCTACGAGCAGTACTTC.

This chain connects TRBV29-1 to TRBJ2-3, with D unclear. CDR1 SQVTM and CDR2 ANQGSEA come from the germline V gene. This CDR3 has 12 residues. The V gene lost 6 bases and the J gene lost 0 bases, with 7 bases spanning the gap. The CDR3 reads CSVLESTDTQYF. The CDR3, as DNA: TGCAGCGTCCTCGAGAGCACAGATACGCAGTATTTT.

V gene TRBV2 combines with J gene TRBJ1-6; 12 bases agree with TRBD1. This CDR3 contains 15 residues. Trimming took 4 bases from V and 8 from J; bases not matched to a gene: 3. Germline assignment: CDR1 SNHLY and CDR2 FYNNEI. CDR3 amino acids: CASSGDRGLDSPLHF. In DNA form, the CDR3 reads TGTGCCAGCAGTGGGGACAGGGGGCTGGATTCACCCCTCCACTTT. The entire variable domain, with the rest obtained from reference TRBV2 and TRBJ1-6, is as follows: EPEVTQTPSHQVTQMGQEVILRCVPISNHLYFYWYRQILGQKVEFLVSFYNNEISEKSEIFDDQFSVERPDGSNFTLKIRSTKLEDSAMYFCASSGDRGLDSPLHFGNGTRLTVT.

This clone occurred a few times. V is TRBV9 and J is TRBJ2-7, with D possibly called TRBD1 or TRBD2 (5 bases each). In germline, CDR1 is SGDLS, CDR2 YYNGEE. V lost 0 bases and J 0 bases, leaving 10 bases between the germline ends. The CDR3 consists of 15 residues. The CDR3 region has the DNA TGTGCCAGCAGCGTAGGAGGGGAGACCTCCTACGAGCAGTACTTC. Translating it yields CASSVGGETSYEQYF.

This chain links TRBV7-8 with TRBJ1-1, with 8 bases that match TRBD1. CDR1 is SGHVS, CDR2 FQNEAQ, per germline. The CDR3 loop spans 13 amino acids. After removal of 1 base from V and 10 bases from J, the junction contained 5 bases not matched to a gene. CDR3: CASSLGQGRAAFF. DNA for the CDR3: TGTGCCAGCAGCTTAGGACAGGGGAGGGCAGCTTTCTTT.

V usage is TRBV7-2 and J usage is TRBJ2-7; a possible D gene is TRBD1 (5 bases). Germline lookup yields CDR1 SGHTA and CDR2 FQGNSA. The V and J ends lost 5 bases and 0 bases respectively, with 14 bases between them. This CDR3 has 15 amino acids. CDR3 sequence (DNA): TGTGCCAGCAGCCTTCAGGGTCATGGCTCCTACGAGCAGTACTTC. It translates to CASSLQGHGSYEQYF. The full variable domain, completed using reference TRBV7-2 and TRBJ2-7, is GAGVSQSPSNKVTEKGKDVELRCDPISGHTALYWYRQSLGQGLEFLIYFQGNSAPDKSGLPSDRFSAERTGGSVSTLTIQRTQQEDSAVYLCASSLQGHGSYEQYFGPGTRLTVT.

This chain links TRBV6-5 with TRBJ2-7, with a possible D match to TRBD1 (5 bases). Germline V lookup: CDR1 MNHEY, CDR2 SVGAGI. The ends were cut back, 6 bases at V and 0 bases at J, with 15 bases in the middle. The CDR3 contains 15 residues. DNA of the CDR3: TGTGCCAGCAGAGGGGCAGGACCAAGCTCCTACGAGCAGTACTTC. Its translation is CASRGAGPSSYEQYF.

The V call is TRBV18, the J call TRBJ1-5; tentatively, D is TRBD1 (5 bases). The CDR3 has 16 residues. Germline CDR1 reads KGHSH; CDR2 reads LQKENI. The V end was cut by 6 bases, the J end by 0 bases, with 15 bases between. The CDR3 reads CASSRGRDDSNQPQHF. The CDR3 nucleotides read TGTGCCAGCTCGCGGGGGAGGGACGATAGCAATCAGCCCCAGCATTTT.